What follows are 2 T cell receptor beta chains derived from one specimen sequenced in a study of shared clonotypes between healthy human individuals. Produced via immunoSEQ multiplex PCR; TCRdb's table is partial and in-frame only. In the table there are about 680,000 clones, around 73% of which are singletons. Sequencing input: memory CD4+ T cells sorted from blood. Subset described: CD45RA-negative fraction. The receptors here all came from a woman aged 25 to 39 in good health.

The chain joins TRBV2 to TRBJ2-7; D is unclear. The CDR3 runs 16 residues. Germline V gene data show CDR1 as SNHLY and CDR2 as FYNNEI. V lost 2 bases to trimming and J lost 4 bases, with 18 bases between them. The CDR3 DNA follows: TGTGCCAGCAGTGAAAGTCGGTGGGGTCAATCTTACGAGCAGTACTTC. Residues: CASSESRWGQSYEQYF.

Of note for this clone: One end of the junction fails to match germline, which may point to a read error. This rearrangement joins TRBV7-8 to TRBJ2-2; no firm D call. Per the germline V gene, CDR1 is SGHVS and CDR2 is FQNEAQ. The CDR3 extends over 14 amino acids. The CDR3 nucleotides read TGTGCCAGCACCTTAGGGCAAAACACCGGGGAGCTGTTTTTT. This translates into CASTLGQNTGELFF.